The 17 T cell receptor beta chains listed next were all sequenced from one sample in a study of T cells after yellow fever vaccination. TCRdb reprocessed the 5' RACE reads via MiXCR and lists one record per CDR3 protein. This sample has some 350,000 distinct CDR3 sequences, with 3% to 4.5% found just once. The specimen comprised PBMCs, sampled 5 days after the yellow fever booster vaccination. The receptors here all came from a man between 18 and 35 years old who received the YFV17D yellow fever vaccine.

The V call is TRBV7-2, the J call TRBJ2-5; TRBD2 aligns across 7 bases. There are 15 residues in the CDR3. Germline values: CDR1 SGHTA, CDR2 FQGNSA. V dropped 1 base and J dropped 5; count of bases not matched to a gene: 7. The CDR3 sequence: CASSLVAGEWETQYF. CDR3 bases: TGTGCCAGCAGCTTAGTTGCGGGGGAGTGGGAGACCCAGTACTTC.

The chain has TRBV6-2 or TRBV6-3 and TRBJ2-7, with D perhaps matching TRBD2 (5 bases). This CDR3 is 11 amino acids long. V was cut by 6 bases and J by 5 bases, with 8 bases left in between. Germline V lookup: CDR1 MNHEY, CDR2 SVGEGT. Here the CDR3 reads CASSHGDEQYF. CDR3 DNA: TGTGCCAGCAGCCACGGGGACGAGCAGTACTTC.

This clonotype has at least ten counts. The V gene is TRBV13, the J gene TRBJ2-7; D uncertain. Trimming took off 5 bases at V and 4 bases at J, with 12 bases between the two ends. Per germline, CDR1 PRHDT and CDR2 FYEKMQ (reference sequence). The CDR3 spans 13 residues. CDR3 amino acids: CASSPYRGYEQYF. The DNA for the CDR3 is TGTGCCAGCAGCCCCTATCGTGGGTACGAGCAGTACTTC.

V is TRBV20-1 and J is TRBJ2-1; 7 nucleotides align to TRBD2. CDR3 length: 14 amino acids. In germline, CDR1 is DFQATT, CDR2 SNEGSKA (reference sequence). V shed 5 bases and J 7 bases; nucleotides not matched to a gene: 11. CDR3 sequence reads: CSAEPTSRFNEQFF. CDR3 sequence (DNA): TGCAGTGCTGAGCCGACTAGCCGCTTTAATGAGCAGTTCTTC.

This clonotype was observed a few times. CDR3 DNA sequence: TGTGCCAGCAGTCCCTTAGGACAGGGGGGAGGCAATCAGCCCCAGCATTTT. The encoded protein is CASSPLGQGGGNQPQHF. The chain has TRBV12-3 or TRBV12-4 and TRBJ1-5; 10 nucleotides align to TRBD1. J gave up 2 bases and V 5 bases, and 9 bases lay outside the gene matches. The CDR3 length is 17 residues.

Worth noting for this clonotype: The junction and the germline gene differ at one end; a read error may be behind it. The V gene is TRBV20-1, the J gene TRBJ2-1; 11 nucleotides agree with TRBD2. The CDR3 is made up of 15 amino acids. Germline CDR1 reads DFQATT; CDR2 reads SNEGSKA (reference sequence). The CDR3 DNA sequence: TGCAGTGCCAGAGGTCTAGCGGGGGGTCCCCATGAGCAGTTCTTC. Its protein is CSARGLAGGPHEQFF.

The V gene is TRBV28, the J gene TRBJ2-6; 9 nucleotides match TRBD1. CDR1 is MDHEN and CDR2 is SYDVKM in the germline V gene. V was pared by 1 base and J by 7 bases, with 8 bases of the junction left unmatched. The length of the CDR3 is 17 residues. The CDR3 protein is CASSLSPGQGDANVLTF. The CDR3 DNA reads TGTGCCAGCAGTTTATCACCGGGACAGGGTGATGCCAACGTCCTGACTTTC.

In this sample, this clonotype turned up many times. CDR3 protein: CASSGRGASEAFF. The CDR3 nucleotides read TGTGCCAGCAGCGGGAGGGGAGCCTCTGAAGCTTTCTTT. The V gene is TRBV7-2, the J gene TRBJ1-1, with a possible D match to TRBD1 (5 bases). Between the trimmed V and J ends, which lost 5 bases and 6 bases, there was a span of 13 bases. The CDR3 has 13 residues. Germline V CDR1 and CDR2: SGHTA, FQGNSA.

This clonotype has more than one count but fewer than ten. The CDR3 DNA reads TGTGCCAGCAGTGAATCCCTAGCGGGGGCTAGCACAGATACGCAGTATTTT. Protein: CASSESLAGASTDTQYF. V is TRBV2 and J is TRBJ2-3; TRBD2 agrees at 10 bases. V was clipped by 2 bases and J by 0 bases; unmatched bases: 5. The CDR3 sequence is 17 residues long. In germline, CDR1 is SNHLY, CDR2 FYNNEI.

This sequence joins TRBV12-3 or TRBV12-4 and TRBJ1-1; tentative D call: TRBD1 (6 bases). CDR3 length: 15 amino acids. Trimming stripped 5 bases from V and 4 bases from J, with 17 bases between. CDR3 coding DNA: TGTGCCAGCAGTAACAGGGTAGTCCTGGGCACTGAAGCTTTCTTT. Protein product: CASSNRVVLGTEAFF.

This clonotype was counted between two and nine times. V gene TRBV11-2 combines with J gene TRBJ2-3, with TRBD1 as a possible D gene (6 bases). The V gene's germline CDR1 is SGHAT and CDR2 FQNNGV. The CDR3 loop spans 16 amino acids. The V end was cut by 5 bases, the J end by 0 bases, with 15 bases between. CDR3 nucleotides: TGTGCCAGCAGCCAGGGGTCAGGCTTCAGCACAGATACGCAGTATTTT. This codes for CASSQGSGFSTDTQYF.

The V gene is TRBV7-7, the J gene TRBJ1-6; D unclear. The CDR3 totals 13 residues. V dropped 1 base and J dropped 10 bases, with 8 bases sitting between them. Germline CDR1 is SSHAT and CDR2 is FNYEAQ (reference sequence). The CDR3 here is CASSLDVSSPLHF. The CDR3 DNA sequence: TGTGCCAGCAGCTTAGATGTCAGCTCACCCCTCCACTTT.

The genes are TRBV6-6 and TRBJ2-7; 8 bases map to TRBD1. V shed 2 bases, J shed 6 bases, and the junction held 0 bases outside the gene matches. Germline CDR1 and CDR2: MNHNY and SVGAGI (reference sequence). This CDR3 has 12 amino acids. Written as DNA, the CDR3 is TGTGCCAGCAGTTACGACAGGGGCGAGCAGTACGTC. This encodes CASSYDRGEQYV.

This clonotype came up many times. The chain uses TRBV11-2 and TRBJ2-1, with TRBD2 matching 10 bases. Germline V gene lookup returns CDR1 SGHAT and CDR2 FQNNGV. The CDR3 has 15 residues. The junction had 10 bases not matched to a gene; V was cut back by 5 bases and J by 9 bases. For the CDR3, the DNA is TGTGCCAGCAGCCCTATTGAGCGGGGGGGCGGTGAGCAGTTCTTC. It yields the protein CASSPIERGGGEQFF.

This clonotype was observed many times. The rearrangement joins TRBV7-2 to TRBJ2-3, with D possibly TRBD2 on 7 matching bases. CDR1 and CDR2 (germline): SGHTA, FQGNSA. V lost 7 bases to trimming and J lost 2 bases, with 16 bases between them. There are 15 residues in the CDR3. The CDR3 loop is CASNPRGGNTDTQYF. The DNA for the CDR3 is TGTGCCAGCAACCCGAGGGGGGGAAACACAGATACGCAGTATTTT.

This clonotype showed up many times. CDR3 nucleotide sequence: TGTGCCAGCAGTCCAACTACTAGCGGGAACGAGCAGTACGTC. It encodes CASSPTTSGNEQYV. V is TRBV27 and J is TRBJ2-7, with 10 bases fitting TRBD2. The CDR3 consists of 14 residues. Losses at the gene ends were 5 bases for V and 5 bases for J; bases not matched to a gene: 6. CDR1 is MNHEY and CDR2 is SMNVEV in the germline V gene (reference sequence).

The J gene is TRBJ2-1, the V gene TRBV4-3; 9 bases are shared with TRBD2. Losses at the gene ends were 0 bases for V and 6 bases for J; bases not matched to a gene: 12. CDR3 length: 18 residues. The germline V gene has CDR1 LGHNA and CDR2 YSLEER. The DNA for the CDR3 is TGCGCCAGCAGCCAAGATCCATTGGCGGGGGGGCTGGGCAATGAGCAGTTCTTC. Amino acids: CASSQDPLAGGLGNEQFF.